The 12 T cell receptor beta chains below were found in one sample sequenced in a study of blood T cells in healthy people across ages. A second roughly 6 to 12 cycle PCR used barcoded and J-beta primers. Via MiXCR, TCRdb re-called the 5' RACE reads, giving one row per CDR3 protein. Among about 1 million distinct CDR3 sequences listed, around 43% were seen once. Material: blood. The receptors were gathered from a woman aged 55-70 years in good health.

The chain links TRBV7-9 to TRBJ2-7, with 9 bases lining up with TRBD1. Germline V gene sequence: CDR1 SEHNR, CDR2 FQNEAQ (reference sequence). This CDR3 is 14 amino acids long. V gave up 6 bases and J gave up 6 bases; unmatched junction bases: 9. The CDR3 protein is CASRRTGVSGEQYF. The CDR3 DNA follows: TGTGCCAGCAGAAGGACAGGGGTTTCGGGCGAGCAGTACTTC.

This rearrangement joins TRBV18 to TRBJ1-2; TRBD1 matches at 9 bases. V lost 3 bases and J lost 5; bases outside the gene matches: 10. The CDR3 totals 16 residues. Germline V gene lookup returns CDR1 KGHSH and CDR2 LQKENI. The CDR3 here is CASSPPTGTGKYGYTF. The CDR3 coding sequence is TGTGCCAGCTCACCTCCTACCGGGACAGGGAAATATGGCTACACCTTC.

Comment on this clonotype: This clone may be a read error of a much larger clone one base away. V and J are TRBV10-3 and TRBJ2-7, with 10 bases aligning to TRBD1. CDR3 length: 15 amino acids. Germline assignment: CDR1 ENHRY and CDR2 SYGVKD. V was pared by 7 bases and J by 4 bases, with 10 bases of the junction left unmatched. CDR3 protein: CAIKGTGAGHYEQYF. The CDR3 DNA reads TGTGCCATCAAAGGGACAGGGGCAGGGCATTACGAGCAGTACTTC.

This clonotype turned up a few times. The CDR3 region is CASSPPGGEFF. The CDR3, as DNA: TGTGCCAGCAGCCCCCCCGGGGGGGAGTTCTTC. The chain links TRBV11-2 to TRBJ2-1; 8 positions match TRBD2. From germline, CDR1 is SGHAT and CDR2 FQNNGV. The CDR3 loop spans 11 amino acids. V shed 5 bases and J 14 bases; nucleotides not matched to a gene: 5.

V is TRBV5-1 and J is TRBJ2-1, with TRBD1 matching 9 bases. This CDR3 is built from 15 residues. V dropped 6 bases and J dropped 3; count of bases not matched to a gene: 7. The germline gives CDR1 SGHRS, CDR2 YFSETQ. In DNA form, the CDR3 reads TGCGCCAGCAAACGGACAGGGGACGGCTACAATGAGCAGTTCTTC. It yields the protein CASKRTGDGYNEQFF.

Details on this clonotype: The junction departs from germline at one end; a sequencing error may be responsible. This chain connects TRBV4-1 to TRBJ2-3; 7 bases agree with TRBD1. Germline lookup yields CDR1 MGHRA and CDR2 YSYEKL. The CDR3 totals 16 residues. This CDR3 is CASSQENRGFMDTQYF. The CDR3 DNA reads as TGTGCCAGCAGCCAGGAAAACAGGGGTTTCATGGATACGCAGTATTTT.

The sample holds a few counts of this clonotype. The rearrangement joins TRBV6-2 or TRBV6-3 to TRBJ2-7, with D possibly being TRBD2 (6 bases). CDR3 length: 14 residues. Germline assignment: CDR1 MNHEY and CDR2 SVGEGT. V was trimmed by 3 bases and J by 2 bases, leaving 11 bases between them. CDR3 DNA sequence: TGTGCCAGCAGTTATGCGGGGCGAACCTACGAGCAGTACTTC. Translation: CASSYAGRTYEQYF.

In its sample, this clonotype was seen a few times. The chain employs TRBV6-5 and TRBJ2-5; the match to TRBD2 covers 7 bases. The CDR3 totals 14 residues. V dropped 3 bases and J dropped 6; count of bases not matched to a gene: 7. Germline values: CDR1 MNHEY, CDR2 SVGAGI. CDR3 sequence reads: CASSYPGEGKTQYF. CDR3 sequence (DNA): TGTGCCAGCAGTTATCCGGGGGAGGGAAAGACCCAGTACTTC.

The chain is built from TRBV28 and TRBJ2-1; D possibly matches TRBD1 or TRBD2 (5 bases each). Germline CDR1 MDHEN, CDR2 SYDVKM. This CDR3 contains 13 residues. With 5 bases removed from V and 8 bases from J, the gap between germline ends came to 13 bases. The CDR3 protein is CASSGSWDDEQFF. CDR3 nucleotide sequence: TGTGCCAGCAGTGGGAGTTGGGACGATGAGCAGTTCTTC.

A word on this clonotype: An end of the junction does not agree with germline; a read error may underlie this. The chain links TRBV29-1 to TRBJ2-7; 9 bases line up with TRBD1. The germline V gene has CDR1 SQVTM and CDR2 ANQGSEA. The CDR3 is 13 residues long. The CDR3 DNA reads as TGCAGCGTTGGAGGACAGGGGACCTACGGGCAGTACTTC. As protein: CSVGGQGTYGQYF.

The gene calls are TRBV20-1 and TRBJ2-3; 9 positions match TRBD2. The V segment lost 3 bases and the J segment 3 bases; nucleotides outside the gene matches: 16. The CDR3 covers 18 residues. Germline assignment: CDR1 DFQATT and CDR2 SNEGSKA (reference sequence). CDR3 sequence reads: CSARASLSAGGKTDTQYF. For the CDR3, the DNA is TGCAGTGCTAGGGCCAGTTTGTCCGCGGGAGGGAAGACAGATACGCAGTATTTT.

The sample holds a few counts of this clonotype. The chain employs TRBV15 and TRBJ1-1; D is uncertain. V was pared by 0 bases and J by 1 base, with 9 bases between. Germline values: CDR1 LNHNV, CDR2 YYDKDF (reference sequence). This CDR3 is built from 15 residues. The CDR3 DNA sequence: TGTGCCACCAGCAGAGATCCCCGGGCGAACACTGAAGCTTTCTTT. Protein sequence: CATSRDPRANTEAFF.